This T cell receptor (beta chain) was documented in a study of T cell responses to AZD1222 COVID-19 vaccine. Germline loops: CDR1 SNHLY, CDR2 FYNNEI. This CDR3 is built from 14 residues. V lost 8 bases and J lost 6, with 19 bases in between. The method was immunoSEQ multiplex PCR; TCRdb's version includes in-frame clones alone and lacks a portion of them. The sample holds about 140,000 clones, 80% to 95% seen once. The TCR sequence derives from an adult who received the AZD1222 COVID-19 vaccine. The chain recombines TRBV2 with TRBJ1-2; no definite D call. The sample consisted of peripheral blood, taken 28 days after the second AZD1222 dose. CDR3 loop: CASDRWSGYDGYTF. CDR3 DNA: TGTGCCAGCGATAGGTGGTCAGGTTACGATGGCTACACCTTC.